Listed below are T cell receptor beta chains from one sample, sequenced in a study of shared clonotypes between healthy human individuals. The table came from immunoSEQ multiplex PCR; TCRdb's copy has only in-frame clones and leaves some out. The sample contains a few million clones, 90% to 97% of which appear only once. What was sequenced was naive CD4+ T cells sorted from blood. These receptors were obtained from a man aged 18 to 29 in good health. Both conserved end residues are part of each CDR3. D genes are given only for firm matches. Size is stated for part of the rows, as once, few or many counts, or as a class when the clone is expanded.

V gene | clone size | D gene | CDR3 length | CDR3 protein
TRBV28 | . | . | 17 | CASRETGGFTDNSPLHF
TRBV13 | . | TRBD1 | 15 | CASSSEVGGFETQYF
TRBV11-2 | . | TRBD2 | 17 | CASSSRPLAVTYNEQFF
TRBV5-1 | . | . | 14 | CASTPERAVHEQYF
TRBV6-5 | . | . | 13 | CASSYGQKDEQFF
TRBV28 | . | . | 17 | CASSPSAGTLRDTEAFF
TRBV7-2 | . | . | 17 | CASSPYRGVGYRETQYF
TRBV6-5 | . | . | 15 | CASSYSSGGVREQYF
TRBV30 | . | TRBD2 | 18 | CAWSVGRTSGRIAYEQYF
TRBV28 | . | TRBD2 | 15 | CASSLRRGGYNEQFF
TRBV5-6 | . | . | 14 | CASSFYGRNTEAFF
TRBV5-6 | . | . | 16 | CASSLTPSTLQETQYF
TRBV7-2 | . | TRBD1 | 17 | CASSSHFGTGVKETQYF
TRBV10-3 | . | . | 14 | CAISGRTGSYEQYF
TRBV7-2 | . | . | 16 | CASSLSGAASTDTQYF
TRBV2 | . | . | 13 | CASSEWGPQPQHF
TRBV6-1 | . | . | 18 | CASSADRWGFSYNSPLHF
TRBV7-2 | . | . | 14 | CASSSSGRSYEQYF
TRBV10-1 | . | TRBD1 | 15 | CASSRTGTGRYEQYF
TRBV11-2 | . | . | 15 | CASSSFGTVSYEQYF
TRBV11-2 | . | . | 14 | CASSEGRSLSGYTF
TRBV5-1 | . | . | 15 | CASRYGPDLGSPLHF
TRBV2 | . | . | 12 | CASSEMGTEAFF
TRBV6-1 | . | . | 13 | CASRLRDNYGYTF
TRBV29-1 | . | . | 15 | CSVVLGANVNTEAFF
TRBV10-3 | . | . | 12 | CAISPAADTQYF
TRBV19 | once | . | 13 | CATGNPDTGELFF
TRBV7-8 | . | TRBD2 | 16 | CASSLTVLAGGNTQYF
TRBV27 | . | TRBD1 | 20 | CASSPRGTGGDSWSNQPQHF
TRBV6-5 | once | . | 16 | CASSYSREALGNTIYF
TRBV6-1 | . | . | 15 | CARKVNRRHNQPQHF
TRBV10-3 | . | TRBD1 | 14 | CAISLDRGPDTQYF
TRBV19 | . | . | 13 | CASSFWSDEKLFF
TRBV10-2 | . | . | 15 | CASSESPASNTEAFF
TRBV6-5 | . | . | 12 | CASRNRGESAFF
TRBV19 | . | . | 15 | CASRDHGKSGNTIYF
TRBV5-1 | . | TRBD2 | 14 | CASGPSGTGETQYF
TRBV7-9 | . | . | 11 | CASSLGSGLNF
TRBV5-1 | . | TRBD1 | 16 | CASSAGTGVNTGELFF
TRBV5-1 | . | TRBD2 | 19 | CASSLEAYSGRANPGELFF